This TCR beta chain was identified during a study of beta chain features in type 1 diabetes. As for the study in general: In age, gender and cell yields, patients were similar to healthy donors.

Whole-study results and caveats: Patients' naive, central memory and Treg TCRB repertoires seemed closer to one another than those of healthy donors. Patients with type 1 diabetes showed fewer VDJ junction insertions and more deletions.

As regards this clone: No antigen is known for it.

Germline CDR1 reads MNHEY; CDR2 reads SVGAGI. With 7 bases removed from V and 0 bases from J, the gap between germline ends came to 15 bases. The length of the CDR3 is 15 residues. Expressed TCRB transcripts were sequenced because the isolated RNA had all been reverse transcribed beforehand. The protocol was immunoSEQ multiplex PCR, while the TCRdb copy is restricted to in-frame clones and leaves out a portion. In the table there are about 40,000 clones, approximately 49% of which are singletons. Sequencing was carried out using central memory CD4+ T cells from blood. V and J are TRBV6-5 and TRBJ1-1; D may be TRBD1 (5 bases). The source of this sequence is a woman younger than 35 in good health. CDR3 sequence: CASTLAGGLNTEAFF. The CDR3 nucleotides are TGTGCCAGCACCCTGGCGGGGGGATTGAACACTGAAGCTTTCTTT.